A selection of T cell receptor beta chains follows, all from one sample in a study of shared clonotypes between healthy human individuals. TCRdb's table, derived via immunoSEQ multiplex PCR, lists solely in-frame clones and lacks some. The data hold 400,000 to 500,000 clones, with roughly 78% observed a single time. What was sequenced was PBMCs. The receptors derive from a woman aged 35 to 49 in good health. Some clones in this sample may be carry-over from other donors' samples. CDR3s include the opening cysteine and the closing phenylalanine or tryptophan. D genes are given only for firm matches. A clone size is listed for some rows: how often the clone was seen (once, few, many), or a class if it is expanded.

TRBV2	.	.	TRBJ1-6	CASRDSRGWDSPLHF	TGTGCCAGCAGGGACTCGAGGGGTTGGGATTCACCCCTCCACTTT
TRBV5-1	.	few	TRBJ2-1	CASSLESSGAYNEQFF	TGCGCCAGCAGCTTGGAGTCTAGTGGGGCTTACAATGAGCAGTTCTTC
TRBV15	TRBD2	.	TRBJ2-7	CATSAPGKAGNEQYF	TGTGCCACCAGCGCCCCCGGGAAAGCGGGGAACGAGCAGTACTTC
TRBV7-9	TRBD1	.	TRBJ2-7	CASSPLRTGSSYEQYF	TGTGCCAGCAGCCCGCTCCGGACAGGGAGCTCCTACGAGCAGTACTTC
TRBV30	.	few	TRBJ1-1	CALTRREEGEAFF	TGTGCGCTAACGAGGAGGGAGGAGGGTGAAGCTTTCTTT
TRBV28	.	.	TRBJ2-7	CASAPAANYEQYF	TGTGCCAGCGCTCCTGCGGCTAACTACGAGCAGTACTTC
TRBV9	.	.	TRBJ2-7	CASSPQVGGYEQYF	TGTGCCAGCAGCCCACAAGTAGGGGGCTACGAGCAGTACTTC
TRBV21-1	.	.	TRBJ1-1	CASSRTLNTEAFF	TGTGCCAGCAGCAGAACCTTGAACACTGAAGCTTTCTTT
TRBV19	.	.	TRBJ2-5	CASSIQEGAETQYF	TGTGCCAGTAGTATCCAGGAAGGGGCAGAGACCCAGTACTTC
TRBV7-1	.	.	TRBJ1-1	CASSFGEGEAFF	TGTGCCAGCAGCTTTGGGGAGGGTGAAGCTTTCTTT
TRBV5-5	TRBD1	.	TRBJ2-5	CASSRQGQETQYF	TGTGCCAGCAGCCGACAGGGACAAGAGACCCAGTACTTC
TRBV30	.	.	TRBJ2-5	CAWSPSETQYF	TGTGCCTGGAGCCCTTCGGAGACCCAGTACTTC
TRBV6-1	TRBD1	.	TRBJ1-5	CASSVQGDRAQHF	TGTGCCAGCAGTGTGCAGGGAGACAGGGCCCAGCATTTT
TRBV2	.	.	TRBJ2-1	CASSEGYNEQFF	TGTGCCAGCAGTGAAGGGTACAATGAGCAGTTCTTC
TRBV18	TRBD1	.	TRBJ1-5	CASSPQGVGNQPQHF	TGTGCCAGCTCACCTCAGGGGGTTGGCAATCAGCCCCAGCATTTT
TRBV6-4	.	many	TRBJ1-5	CASSPQPGVGNQPQHF	TGTGCCAGCAGCCCTCAACCAGGGGTTGGTAATCAGCCCCAGCATTTT
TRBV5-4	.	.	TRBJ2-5	CASNPGLGETQYF	TGTGCCAGCAACCCTGGCCTAGGAGAGACCCAGTACTTC
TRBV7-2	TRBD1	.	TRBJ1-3	CASSKHPGQGTGNTIYF	TGTGCCAGCAGCAAACACCCGGGACAGGGAACTGGAAACACCATATATTTT
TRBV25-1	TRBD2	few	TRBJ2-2	CASSPAGEAGELFF	TGTGCCAGCAGTCCAGCGGGAGAAGCCGGGGAGCTGTTTTTT
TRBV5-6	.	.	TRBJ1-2	CASSPGVVYGYTF	TGTGCCAGCAGCCCTGGGGTTGTCTATGGCTACACCTTC
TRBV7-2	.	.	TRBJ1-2	CASSLVVGQSGYTF	TGTGCCAGCAGCTTAGTTGTCGGACAGAGCGGCTACACCTTC
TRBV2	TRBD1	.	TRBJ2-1	CASRTGTDSYNEQFF	TGTGCCAGCAGAACCGGGACAGACTCCTACAATGAGCAGTTCTTC
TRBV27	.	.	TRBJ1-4	CASRPGANEKLFF	TGTGCCAGCAGACCCGGGGCTAATGAAAAACTGTTTTTT
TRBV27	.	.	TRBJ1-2	CASSLFVPGQKPVYGYTF	TGTGCCAGCAGTTTATTCGTTCCGGGACAAAAGCCCGTCTATGGCTACACCTTC
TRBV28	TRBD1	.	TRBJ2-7	CASSPPRTGNVYEQYF	TGTGCCAGCAGTCCTCCAAGGACAGGGAACGTCTACGAGCAGTACTTC
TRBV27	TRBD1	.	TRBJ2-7	CASSSRDTGDSEQYF	TGTGCCAGCAGTAGCCGGGACACCGGGGACAGCGAGCAGTACTTC
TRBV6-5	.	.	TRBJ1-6	CASSYTRANSPLHF	TGTGCCAGCAGTTATACCCGGGCTAATTCACCCCTCCACTTT
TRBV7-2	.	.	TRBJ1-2	CASSFRTDTRGYGYTF	TGTGCCAGCAGCTTTAGAACAGACACGCGAGGCTATGGCTACACCTTC
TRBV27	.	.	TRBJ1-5	CASSSPGNSNQPQHF	TGTGCCAGCAGTTCCCCAGGGAATAGCAATCAGCCCCAGCATTTT
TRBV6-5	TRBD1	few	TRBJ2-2	CATQPGQGSGELFF	TGTGCCACCCAGCCGGGACAGGGGTCCGGGGAGCTGTTTTTT
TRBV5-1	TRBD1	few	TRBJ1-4	CASSSRTGLEKLFF	TGCGCCAGCAGCTCGAGGACAGGGCTGGAAAAACTGTTTTTT
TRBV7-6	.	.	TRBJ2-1	CASSLAGGGTNEQFF	TGTGCCAGCAGCTTAGCCGGCGGCGGAACGAATGAGCAGTTCTTC
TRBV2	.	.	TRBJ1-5	CASRALQGPANQPQHF	TGTGCCAGCAGGGCCCTACAGGGACCAGCCAATCAGCCCCAGCATTTT
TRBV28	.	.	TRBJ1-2	CASSLSRAGYTF	TGTGCCAGCAGTTTATCGAGGGCCGGCTACACCTTC
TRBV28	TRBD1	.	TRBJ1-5	CASSLIQGAGRNQPQHF	TGTGCCAGCAGCCTCATTCAGGGGGCAGGTCGCAATCAGCCCCAGCATTTT
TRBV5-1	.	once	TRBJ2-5	CASSLQGGHQETQYF	TGCGCCAGCAGCTTGCAGGGGGGCCACCAAGAGACCCAGTACTTC